This entry lists 5 T cell receptor beta chains sequenced from one sample in a study of blood T cell repertoires in COVID-19. Assay: immunoSEQ multiplex PCR; the TCRdb copy retains only in-frame clones and omits some. The table records roughly 100,000 clones, roughly 84% of them present only once. Sequenced material: peripheral blood. Receptor source: a human donor in a cohort sampled during active or convalescent COVID-19.

V gene TRBV3-1 (or the pseudogene TRBV3-2) combines with J gene TRBJ2-7, with 8 bases matching TRBD2. The CDR3 spans 13 residues. Trimming removed 2 bases from V and 6 bases from J; junction bases left unmatched: 3. Germline V gene data show CDR1 as LGHDT and CDR2 as YNNKEL (reference sequence). CDR3 coding DNA: TGTGCCAGCAGCCAACGCCGGGAGGGCGAGCAGTACTTC. This sequence encodes CASSQRREGEQYF.

Written as DNA, the CDR3 is TGTGCCAGCAGCTTACAGGTTCGCGGGGGTGGATCTGGAAACACCATATATTTT. It encodes CASSLQVRGGGSGNTIYF. The V call is TRBV7-2, the J call TRBJ1-3, with TRBD1 as a possible D gene (5 bases). The CDR3 totals 18 residues. Trimming removed 2 bases at V and 1 base at J, with 18 bases between. In germline, CDR1 is SGHTA, CDR2 FQGNSA.

The chain combines TRBV5-1 with TRBJ2-7; 8 nucleotides agree with TRBD2. Germline trimming cut 2 bases from V and 3 bases from J; bases unmatched to any gene: 4. This CDR3 comprises 14 residues. The germline CDR1 and CDR2 sequences are SGHRS and YFSETQ. The CDR3, as DNA: TGCGCCAGCAGCTTCCGGGGGGGCCTCTACGAGCAGTACTTC. Amino acids: CASSFRGGLYEQYF.

The chain has TRBV7-9 and TRBJ1-4; 8 nucleotides match TRBD1. Unmatched junction bases numbered 3, after V lost 5 bases and J lost 4 bases. The CDR3 extends over 14 amino acids. CDR1 and CDR2 from the germline V gene are SEHNR and FQNEAQ (reference sequence). CDR3 protein: CASSQGQDNEKLFF. In DNA form, the CDR3 reads TGTGCCAGCAGCCAGGGACAGGATAATGAAAAACTGTTTTTT. The variable domain in full, with the rest retrieved from reference TRBV7-9 and TRBJ1-4, is DTGVSQNPRHKITKRGQNVTFRCDPISEHNRLYWYRQTLGQGPEFLTYFQNEAQLEKSRLLSDRFSAERPKGSFSTLEIQRTEQGDSAMYLCASSQGQDNEKLFFGSGTQLSVL.

The chain is built from TRBV5-4 and TRBJ1-2; 10 bases map to TRBD1. V gave up 3 bases and J gave up 4 bases; unmatched junction bases: 12. Per the germline V gene, CDR1 is SGHNT and CDR2 is YYREEE (reference sequence). CDR3 length: 17 amino acids. CDR3 region: CASSSAGQGPFGYGYTF. Written as DNA, the CDR3 is TGTGCCAGCAGCTCCGCGGGACAGGGGCCGTTTGGCTATGGCTACACCTTC.